A selection of T cell receptor beta chains follows, all from one sample in a study of post-analysis software for immune sequencing data. MiXCR, applied by TCRdb to the PCR reads, yields one record per CDR3 protein. Among 800,000 to 950,000 distinct CDR3 sequences listed, roughly 58% were seen once. Sequenced sample: blood. These TCRs come from a girl aged 5 to 17 with multiple sclerosis. Both conserved end residues are part of each CDR3. The D gene is left open where the match is weak. Rows give clone size only sometimes, using once, few, many, or a class for an expanded clone.

d_gene,len,abundance,v_gene,j_gene,CDR3nt,CDR3aa
TRBD1,18,.,TRBV9,TRBJ2-1,TGTGCCAGCAGCGAAAGACAGGGGGCCGGATTGTCCTACAATGAGCAGTTCTTC,CASSERQGAGLSYNEQFF
TRBD2,20,.,TRBV6-5,TRBJ2-3,TGTGCCAGCAGTTATAATCCGCCGGGACTAGCGGGAGGGCTTAGGGATACGCAGTATTTT,CASSYNPPGLAGGLRDTQYF
.,13,few,TRBV2,TRBJ2-5,TGTGCCAGCAGTGAATGGTTGGCGTCGGCCCAGTACTTC,CASSEWLASAQYF
TRBD1,14,few,TRBV12-3/TRBV12-4,TRBJ2-1,TGTGCCAGCAGTCGGACAGGGGGGCACAATGAGCAGTTCTTC,CASSRTGGHNEQFF
.,17,.,TRBV15,TRBJ1-1,TGTGCCACCAGCAGAGGATTACTCAGTGGTGGGGACACTGAAGCTTTCTTT,CATSRGLLSGGDTEAFF
TRBD1,15,.,TRBV9,TRBJ1-4,TGTGCCAGCAGCGTAGACCAGGGGGCGGCGGAAAAACTGTTTTTT,CASSVDQGAAEKLFF
.,12,.,TRBV20-1,TRBJ2-3,TGCAGTGCTAACCTGGGGACAGATACGCAGTATTTT,CSANLGTDTQYF
TRBD2,16,few,TRBV12-3/TRBV12-4,TRBJ2-5,TGTGCCAGCAGTCCGCGGGAGCGGGAGCTATCGGAGACCCAGTACTTC,CASSPRERELSETQYF
.,18,few,TRBV7-6,TRBJ2-1,TGTGCCAGCAGCTTAGATTCTTTGCGTAGCATGGCGAACAATGAGCAGTTCTTC,CASSLDSLRSMANNEQFF
.,14,few,TRBV12-3/TRBV12-4,TRBJ1-2,TGTGCCACGGCGGGGCAGCGGACTAGCTATGGCTACACCTTC,CATAGQRTSYGYTF
.,12,.,TRBV7-9,TRBJ1-2,TGTGCCAGCAGTCCCCTAAATCTGGGCTACACCTTC,CASSPLNLGYTF
.,12,.,TRBV9,TRBJ2-7,TGTGCCACCCTGAGGTCCTCATACGAGCAGTACTTC,CATLRSSYEQYF
TRBD1,13,.,TRBV7-2,TRBJ2-3,TGTGCCAGCAGCTTTAGGGGGCCAGATACGCAGTATTTT,CASSFRGPDTQYF
TRBD1,15,.,TRBV28,TRBJ1-5,TGTGCCAGCAGTTCCGGGACAGGGCAAAGACAGCCCCAGCATTTT,CASSSGTGQRQPQHF
TRBD1,16,.,TRBV9,TRBJ2-5,TGTGCCAGCAGCGAAAGACCGGGACAGGGGAGAGAGACCCAGTACTTC,CASSERPGQGRETQYF
TRBD2,16,.,TRBV7-6,TRBJ2-3,TGTGCCAGCAGCTTTCCAGCGGGGGGCCTCACAGATACGCAGTATTTT,CASSFPAGGLTDTQYF
TRBD2,12,.,TRBV20-1,TRBJ2-3,TGCAGTGCGGGAGGGTCGACAGATACGCAGTATTTT,CSAGGSTDTQYF
TRBD1,13,few,TRBV14,TRBJ2-7,TGTGCCAGCAAGGACAGGACCTCCGGCGAGCAGTACTTC,CASKDRTSGEQYF
TRBD1,14,few,TRBV7-8,TRBJ2-7,TGTGCCAGCAGCTTGGGACAGGACCTCTACGAGCAGTACTTC,CASSLGQDLYEQYF
TRBD1,15,few,TRBV20-1,TRBJ2-7,TGCAGTGCTAGTAGTCGGGCAGGGGGTGACTACGAGCAGTACTTC,CSASSRAGGDYEQYF
.,18,.,TRBV7-8,TRBJ1-6,TGTGCCAGCAGCCGGGCGGCAACACTTGTCCGCTATAATTCACCCCTCCACTTT,CASSRAATLVRYNSPLHF
.,12,few,TRBV7-9,TRBJ2-7,TGTGCCAGCAGCGACGGTCGCTACGAGCAGTACTTC,CASSDGRYEQYF
.,11,.,TRBV20-1,TRBJ2-5,TGCAGTGCTAGTGACCAAGAGACCCAGTACTTC,CSASDQETQYF
.,14,.,TRBV29-1,TRBJ1-2,TGCAGCGTTGATGGCGGGGAGGGAGCCTATGGCTACACCTTC,CSVDGGEGAYGYTF
.,14,.,TRBV3-1,TRBJ1-1,TGTGCCAGCAGCCAATTCGACACTCACACTGAAGCTTTCTTT,CASSQFDTHTEAFF
TRBD1,14,.,TRBV15,TRBJ2-7,TGTGCCACCAGCAGAGAGGGGGGACAGGCCGAGCAGTACTTC,CATSREGGQAEQYF
.,14,.,TRBV3-1,TRBJ1-2,TGTGCCAGCAGCCAAGAGCTGGGGTCCTATGGCTACACCTTC,CASSQELGSYGYTF
.,16,few,TRBV7-7,TRBJ2-1,TGTGCCAGCAGCTTAGGGGGTAGTGGGGGTTACAATGAGCAGTTCTTC,CASSLGGSGGYNEQFF
.,15,few,TRBV5-1,TRBJ2-7,TGCGCCAGCAGCTTGGAGGGACACCCAGCCTACGAGCAGTACTTC,CASSLEGHPAYEQYF
TRBD1,14,once,TRBV2,TRBJ2-7,TGTGCCAGCAGATCGGACAGGGGGCCTTACGAGCAGTACTTC,CASRSDRGPYEQYF
.,14,.,TRBV5-1,TRBJ2-7,TGCGCCAGCAGCTTGGCCCTGGAAAGGAACGAGCAGTACTTC,CASSLALERNEQYF
.,14,few,TRBV5-1,TRBJ2-7,TGCGCCAGCAGCTTGGAGGGCTACTCCTACGAGCAGTACTTC,CASSLEGYSYEQYF
TRBD2,15,few,TRBV12-3/TRBV12-4,TRBJ2-3,TGTGCCAGCAGTAGCGGGGGGGCTGGGACAGATACGCAGTATTTT,CASSSGGAGTDTQYF
TRBD1,15,.,TRBV5-5,TRBJ1-2,TGTGCCAGCAGCTTGGGACAGGGGATGGACTATGGCTACACCTTC,CASSLGQGMDYGYTF
TRBD2,12,.,TRBV6-2/TRBV6-3,TRBJ2-1,TGTGCCAGCAGTTACCAAGCGGGGGAGCAGTTCTTC,CASSYQAGEQFF
.,14,.,TRBV3-1,TRBJ2-7,TGTGCCAGCAGCAGCCGACCCGGGGGCGGGGAGCAGTACTTC,CASSSRPGGGEQYF
TRBD2,16,few,TRBV7-6,TRBJ2-3,TGTGCCAGCAGCCGGACTAGCGGTCAATTCACAGATACGCAGTATTTT,CASSRTSGQFTDTQYF
.,15,few,TRBV4-1,TRBJ2-7,TGCGCCAGCAGCTACGAGACTGCTAAGGACTACGAGCAGTACTTC,CASSYETAKDYEQYF
.,15,.,TRBV7-9,TRBJ2-3,TGTGCCAGCAGCTTAGCGGGCCGAGTGGCAGATACGCAGTATTTT,CASSLAGRVADTQYF